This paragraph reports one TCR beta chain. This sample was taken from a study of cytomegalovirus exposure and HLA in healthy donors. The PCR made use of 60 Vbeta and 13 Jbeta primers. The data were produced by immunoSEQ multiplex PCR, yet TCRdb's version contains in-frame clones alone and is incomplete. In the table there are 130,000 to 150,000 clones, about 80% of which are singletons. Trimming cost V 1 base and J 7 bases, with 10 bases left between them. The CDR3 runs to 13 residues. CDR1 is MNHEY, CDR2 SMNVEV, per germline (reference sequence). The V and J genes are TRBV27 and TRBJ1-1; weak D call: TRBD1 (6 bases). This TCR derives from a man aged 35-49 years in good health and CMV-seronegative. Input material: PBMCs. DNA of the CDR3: TGTGCCAGCAGTTTATGGCAGGGGAATGAAGCTTTCTTT. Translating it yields CASSLWQGNEAFF.